These T cell receptor beta chains were read from a single sample in a study of vaccination effects on CD4 cells after COVID-19. The antigens for these receptors are not known. The assay was immunoSEQ multiplex PCR, and TCRdb's table has in-frame clones only and misses some. Of 20,000 to 25,000 clones in the sample, about 69% were seen once. This sample comprised CD4+ T cells from PBMCs cultured with HCoV-NL63 spike peptides, obtained before COVID-19 vaccination. The receptors derive from a human donor who received a COVID-19 vaccine. Both conserved end residues are part of each CDR3. Each record gives: J gene, clone size, V gene, D gene, CDR3 protein, CDR3 DNA. D genes are given only for firm matches. For some rows the clone size is stated as once, few or many, or as a class when expanded; others skip it.

J: TRBJ2-1
size: once
V: TRBV10-3
D: TRBD2
CDR3: CAISEWGGLAGYAREQFF
DNA: TGTGCCATCAGTGAGTGGGGGGGGCTAGCGGGCTACGCCAGGGAGCAGTTCTTC

J: TRBJ2-1
size: NA
V: TRBV7-9
D: NA
CDR3: CASSSGARYNEQFF
DNA: TGTGCCAGCAGCTCAGGGGCCCGCTACAATGAGCAGTTCTTC

J: TRBJ1-2
size: NA
V: TRBV5-1
D: NA
CDR3: CASSLERGGYTF
DNA: TGCGCCAGCAGCTTGGAGCGAGGGGGCTACACCTTC

J: TRBJ1-1
size: NA
V: TRBV29-1
D: NA
CDR3: CSGGTTEAFF
DNA: TGCAGCGGAGGGACGACTGAAGCTTTCTTT

J: TRBJ1-5
size: NA
V: TRBV2
D: NA
CDR3: CASSRLPDQPQHF
DNA: TGTGCCAGCAGTCGTCTTCCGGATCAGCCCCAGCATTTT

J: TRBJ2-7
size: few
V: TRBV7-8
D: TRBD1
CDR3: CASSLVTGQGYEQYF
DNA: TGTGCCAGCAGCTTAGTAACGGGACAGGGTTACGAGCAGTACTTC

J: TRBJ2-3
size: NA
V: TRBV21-1
D: NA
CDR3: CASSKGLWRISTDTQYF
DNA: TGTGCCAGCAGCAAAGGGTTGTGGCGGATAAGCACAGATACGCAGTATTTT

J: TRBJ1-5
size: few
V: TRBV27
D: TRBD1
CDR3: CASSLVPRGGNQPQHF
DNA: TGTGCCAGCAGTTTAGTCCCCAGGGGGGGCAATCAGCCCCAGCATTTT

J: TRBJ2-1
size: NA
V: TRBV4-3
D: NA
CDR3: CASSQVGGNNEQFF
DNA: TGCGCCAGCAGCCAAGTTGGGGGAAACAATGAGCAGTTCTTC

J: TRBJ2-2
size: once
V: TRBV5-5
D: TRBD2
CDR3: CASSLAGGGTGELFF
DNA: TGTGCCAGCAGCCTAGCGGGGGGGGGCACCGGGGAGCTGTTTTTT

J: TRBJ2-1
size: NA
V: TRBV18
D: TRBD2
CDR3: CASSPKTSGGADYNEQFF
DNA: TGTGCCAGCTCACCAAAGACTAGCGGGGGGGCTGACTACAATGAGCAGTTCTTC

J: TRBJ1-2
size: NA
V: TRBV11-2
D: NA
CDR3: CASSLDRSYYGYTF
DNA: TGTGCCAGCAGCTTAGACAGGAGCTACTATGGCTACACCTTC

J: TRBJ2-1
size: once
V: TRBV7-6
D: NA
CDR3: CASSLVGSSYNEQFF
DNA: TGTGCCAGCAGCTTAGTGGGGAGCTCCTACAATGAGCAGTTCTTC

J: TRBJ2-5
size: NA
V: TRBV3-1/TRBV3-2
D: TRBD2
CDR3: CASSLEGLAVKTTQYF
DNA: TGTGCCAGCAGCCTCGAAGGACTAGCTGTCAAGACGACCCAGTACTTC

J: TRBJ2-5
size: NA
V: TRBV6-6
D: NA
CDR3: CASSPGTTSQETQYF
DNA: TGTGCCAGCAGTCCCGGGACAACAAGCCAAGAGACCCAGTACTTC

J: TRBJ2-7
size: once
V: TRBV30
D: TRBD1
CDR3: CAYTDRAYEQYF
DNA: TGTGCCTACACGGACAGGGCCTACGAGCAGTACTTC

J: TRBJ2-7
size: NA
V: TRBV28
D: TRBD2
CDR3: CASSSQRTSGSYEQYF
DNA: TGTGCCAGCAGTTCCCAAAGGACTAGCGGGAGCTACGAGCAGTACTTC

J: TRBJ1-5
size: NA
V: TRBV6-1
D: NA
CDR3: CASSEVGGNQPQHF
DNA: TGTGCCAGCAGTGAAGTGGGGGGGAATCAGCCCCAGCATTTT

J: TRBJ2-7
size: NA
V: TRBV27
D: TRBD2
CDR3: CASSLNPLAGGTVQYF
DNA: TGTGCCAGCAGTTTAAACCCACTAGCGGGAGGGACGGTGCAGTACTTC

J: TRBJ1-5
size: NA
V: TRBV30
D: NA
CDR3: CAWSVGMGVSSQPQHF
DNA: TGTGCCTGGAGTGTCGGGATGGGGGTGTCTAGTCAGCCCCAGCATTTT

J: TRBJ2-7
size: few
V: TRBV30
D: TRBD1
CDR3: CACRVTGAYEQYF
DNA: TGTGCCTGTAGGGTGACAGGGGCCTACGAGCAGTACTTC

J: TRBJ2-7
size: NA
V: TRBV7-6
D: TRBD1
CDR3: CASSDRTGATYEQYF
DNA: TGTGCCAGCAGCGATCGGACAGGGGCTACCTACGAGCAGTACTTC

J: TRBJ2-6
size: NA
V: TRBV7-3
D: NA
CDR3: CASSLFGSSGANVLTF
DNA: TGTGCCAGCAGCTTATTCGGGAGCTCTGGGGCCAACGTCCTGACTTTC

J: TRBJ1-5
size: once
V: TRBV10-3
D: NA
CDR3: CASQNTGGGQPQHF
DNA: TGTGCCTCGCAAAACACGGGGGGCGGTCAGCCCCAGCATTTT

J: TRBJ2-7
size: NA
V: TRBV28
D: NA
CDR3: CASSLGGTASYEQYF
DNA: TGTGCCAGCAGTTTAGGAGGGACAGCGTCCTACGAGCAGTACTTC

J: TRBJ2-7
size: few
V: TRBV7-2
D: NA
CDR3: CASSLMGAAYEQYF
DNA: TGTGCCAGCAGCTTAATGGGGGCCGCCTACGAGCAGTACTTC

J: TRBJ1-1
size: NA
V: TRBV12-3/TRBV12-4
D: NA
CDR3: CASRRIMNTEAFF
DNA: TGTGCCAGCAGGAGGATTATGAACACTGAAGCTTTCTTT

J: TRBJ2-1
size: NA
V: TRBV6-1
D: TRBD2
CDR3: CASSGGTSGSRFKNEQFF
DNA: TGTGCCAGCAGTGGCGGGACTAGCGGGAGTAGGTTTAAAAATGAGCAGTTCTTC

J: TRBJ1-6
size: NA
V: TRBV5-1
D: TRBD1
CDR3: CASSSDRRDSPLHF
DNA: TGCGCCAGCAGCTCGGACAGGCGGGATTCACCCCTCCACTTT

J: TRBJ2-3
size: once
V: TRBV7-2
D: NA
CDR3: CASSRDADTQYF
DNA: TGTGCCAGCAGCCGAGACGCAGATACGCAGTATTTT

J: TRBJ2-2
size: NA
V: TRBV27
D: NA
CDR3: CASSRGTGPGELFF
DNA: TGTGCCAGCAGCCGTGGGACGGGCCCCGGGGAGCTGTTTTTT